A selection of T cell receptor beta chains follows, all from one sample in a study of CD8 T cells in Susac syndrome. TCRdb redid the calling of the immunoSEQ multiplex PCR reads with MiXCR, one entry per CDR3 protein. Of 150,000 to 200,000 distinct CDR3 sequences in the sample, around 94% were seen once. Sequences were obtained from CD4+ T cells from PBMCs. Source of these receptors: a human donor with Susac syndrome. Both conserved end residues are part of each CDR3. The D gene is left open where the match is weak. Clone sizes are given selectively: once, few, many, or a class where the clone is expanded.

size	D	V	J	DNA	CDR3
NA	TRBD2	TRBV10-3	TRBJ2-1	TGTGCCTCAAGGACTAGCGGGATCGATGAGCAGTTCTTC	CASRTSGIDEQFF
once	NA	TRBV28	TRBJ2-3	TGTGCCAGCAGTTTACCCGGAGAAAGCACAGATACGCAGTATTTT	CASSLPGESTDTQYF
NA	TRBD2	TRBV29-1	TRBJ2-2	TGCAGCGGGGGGGGTTCCAACACCGGGGAGCTGTTTTTT	CSGGGSNTGELFF
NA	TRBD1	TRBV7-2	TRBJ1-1	TGTGCCAGCAGGCCCCAGGGGGCGAGCCCCTATGAAGCTTTCTTT	CASRPQGASPYEAFF
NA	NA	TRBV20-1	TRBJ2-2	TGCAGTGCTAGACCAGCTGATCGTGGCACCGGGGAGCTGTTTTTT	CSARPADRGTGELFF
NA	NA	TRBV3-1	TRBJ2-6	TGTGCCAGCAGGGATAGAAGCAGGGACACTGGGGCCAACGTCCTGACTTTC	CASRDRSRDTGANVLTF
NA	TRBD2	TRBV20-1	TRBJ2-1	TGCAGTGCTAGAGGACTAGCGGGTTACAATGAGCAGTTCTTC	CSARGLAGYNEQFF
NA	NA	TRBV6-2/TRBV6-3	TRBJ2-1	TGTGCCAGCAATCCACAGGGCTACAATGAGCAGTTCTTC	CASNPQGYNEQFF
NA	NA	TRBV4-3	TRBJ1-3	TGCGCCAGCAGCCAATTTCAGGGAAACACCATATATTTT	CASSQFQGNTIYF
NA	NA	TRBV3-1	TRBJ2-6	TGTGCCAGCAGCCAAACCCCCGGAGGCTCTGGGGCCAACGTCCTGACTTTC	CASSQTPGGSGANVLTF
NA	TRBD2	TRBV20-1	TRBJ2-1	TGCAGTGCTCCACCGGGACTAGATTACAATGAGCAGTTCTTC	CSAPPGLDYNEQFF
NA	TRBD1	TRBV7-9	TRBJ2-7	TGTGCCAGCAGCTCCCGACAGGGACCCTCCTACGAGCAGTACTTC	CASSSRQGPSYEQYF
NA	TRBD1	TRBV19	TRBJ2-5	TGTGCCAGTGAACAGGGGGCAGGCGAGACCCAGTACTTC	CASEQGAGETQYF
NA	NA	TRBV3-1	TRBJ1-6	TGTGCCAGCAGCTCATATAATTCACCCCTCCACTTT	CASSSYNSPLHF
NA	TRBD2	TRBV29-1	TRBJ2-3	TGCAGCGTTCCGGGACTAGCGGCCCCCACAGATACGCAGTATTTT	CSVPGLAAPTDTQYF
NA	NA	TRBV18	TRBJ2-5	TGTGCCAGCTCACCACCGGCAGGCCAAGAGACCCAGTACTTC	CASSPPAGQETQYF